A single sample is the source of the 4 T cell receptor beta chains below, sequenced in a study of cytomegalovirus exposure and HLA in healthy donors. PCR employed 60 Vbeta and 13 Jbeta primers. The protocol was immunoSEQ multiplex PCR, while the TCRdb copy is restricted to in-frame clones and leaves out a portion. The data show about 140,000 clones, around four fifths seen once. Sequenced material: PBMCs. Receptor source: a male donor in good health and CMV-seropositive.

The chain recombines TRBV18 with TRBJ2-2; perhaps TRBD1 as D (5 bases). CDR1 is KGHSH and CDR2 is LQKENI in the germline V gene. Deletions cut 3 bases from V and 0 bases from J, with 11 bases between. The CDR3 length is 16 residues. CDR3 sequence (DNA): TGTGCCAGCTCACCCCTTGACAGCGCGAACACCGGGGAGCTGTTTTTT. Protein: CASSPLDSANTGELFF.

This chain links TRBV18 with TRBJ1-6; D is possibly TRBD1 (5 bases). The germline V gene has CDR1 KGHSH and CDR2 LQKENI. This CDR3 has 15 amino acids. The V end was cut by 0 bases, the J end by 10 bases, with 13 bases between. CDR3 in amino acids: CASSPPSQGGSPLHF. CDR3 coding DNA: TGTGCCAGCTCACCACCGAGCCAGGGTGGCTCACCCCTCCACTTT.

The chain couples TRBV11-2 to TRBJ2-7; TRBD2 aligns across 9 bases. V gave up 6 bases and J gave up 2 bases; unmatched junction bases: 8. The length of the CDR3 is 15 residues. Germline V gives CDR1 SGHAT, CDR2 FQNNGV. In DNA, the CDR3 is TGTGCCAGCAGTTATAGCCTAGCGGGGCCCTACGAGCAGTACTTC. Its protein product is CASSYSLAGPYEQYF.

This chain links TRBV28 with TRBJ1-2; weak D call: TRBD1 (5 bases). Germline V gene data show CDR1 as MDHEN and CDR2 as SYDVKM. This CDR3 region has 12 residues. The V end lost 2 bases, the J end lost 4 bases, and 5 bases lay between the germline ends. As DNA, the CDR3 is TGTGCCAGCAGTTTAACAGGCTATGGCTACACCTTC. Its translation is CASSLTGYGYTF.